What follows are 19 T cell receptor beta chains derived from one specimen sequenced in a study of cytomegalovirus exposure and HLA in healthy donors. The PCR contained 60 Vbeta and 13 Jbeta primers. Generated by immunoSEQ multiplex PCR, the TCRdb table keeps only in-frame clones and is missing some. This table holds under 200,000 clones, around nine tenths found once. Material for sequencing was PBMCs. These receptors were obtained from a woman in her twenties or thirties in good health and CMV-seronegative.

The chain couples TRBV25-1 to TRBJ2-2, with a tentative D call TRBD2 (5 bases). V lost 3 bases, J lost 4 bases, and 9 bases lay in between. The CDR3 contains 14 residues. CDR1 and CDR2 (germline): MGHDK, SYGVNS. CDR3 protein: CASSDLGSTGELFF. For the CDR3, the DNA is TGTGCCAGCAGTGATTTGGGGAGCACCGGGGAGCTGTTTTTT.

V is TRBV6-1 and J is TRBJ2-7; a weak D match, TRBD1 (5 bases). V dropped 5 bases and J dropped 2 bases, with 13 bases sitting between them. The germline CDR1 and CDR2 sequences are MNHNS and SASEGT. The CDR3 has 14 amino acids. This chain's CDR3 is CASSTGIGPYEQYF. In nucleotides, the CDR3 is TGTGCCAGCAGTACAGGTATCGGGCCCTACGAGCAGTACTTC.

The chain employs TRBV28 and TRBJ2-2; weak D call: TRBD1 (6 bases). CDR1 is MDHEN, CDR2 SYDVKM, per germline. V was cut by 6 bases and J by 7 bases, with 15 bases left in between. This CDR3 is 14 amino acids long. CDR3 sequence reads: CASRTQGSHGELFF. In DNA form, the CDR3 reads TGTGCCAGCAGAACACAGGGTAGTCACGGGGAGCTGTTTTTT.

The gene calls are TRBV6-5 and TRBJ1-2; 8 positions agree with TRBD1. Germline CDR1 and CDR2: MNHEY and SVGAGI. The CDR3 consists of 13 residues. The V segment lost 6 bases and the J segment 8 bases; nucleotides outside the gene matches: 8. The CDR3 here is CASSVQGDGGYTF. The DNA for the CDR3 is TGTGCCAGCAGCGTACAGGGGGATGGCGGCTACACCTTC.

The gene calls are TRBV10-3 and TRBJ2-3; D not certain. Trimming removed 6 bases from V and 0 bases from J, with 7 bases in between. The germline V gene has CDR1 ENHRY and CDR2 SYGVKD. The CDR3 extends over 13 amino acids. In DNA, the CDR3 is TGTGCCATCAGCCTTCCTAGCACAGATACGCAGTATTTT. This codes for CAISLPSTDTQYF.

This sequence joins TRBV21-1 and TRBJ2-7; TRBD2, the D gene given by the table, was not confirmed from the DNA. TRBV21-1 is an annotated pseudogene. This CDR3 has 18 residues. In nucleotides, the CDR3 is TGTGCCAGCAGCAAAGATCGGGTCGTAGCGGGGACCTCCTACGAGCAGTACTTC. Amino acid sequence: CASSKDRVVAGTSYEQYF.

This clone occurred once. The chain has TRBV28 and TRBJ2-5; D gene ambiguous. Per the germline V gene, CDR1 is MDHEN and CDR2 is SYDVKM. V lost 5 bases, J lost 0 bases, and 16 bases lay in between. The CDR3 runs to 16 residues. The CDR3 reads CASSPPPTRYQETQYF. In DNA, the CDR3 is TGTGCCAGCAGTCCCCCCCCGACACGGTACCAAGAGACCCAGTACTTC.

V and J are TRBV5-5 and TRBJ1-2; the D is unclear. V was clipped by 2 bases and J by 4 bases, with 12 bases between them. CDR3 length: 14 residues. Germline V gives CDR1 SGHKS, CDR2 YYEKEE (reference sequence). The CDR3 bases are TGTGCCAGCAGCTTAGTAGCGGAAAGCTATGGCTACACCTTC. This sequence encodes CASSLVAESYGYTF.

Written as DNA, the CDR3 is TGTGCCAGCAGCTCCTTAGCGAGCTCCTACAATGAGCAGTTCTTC. As protein: CASSSLASSYNEQFF. V usage is TRBV7-3 and J usage is TRBJ2-1, with D possibly being TRBD2 (5 bases). CDR1 SGHTA and CDR2 FQGTGA come from the germline V gene. The ends were cut back, 4 bases at V and 0 bases at J, with 10 bases in the middle. The CDR3 contains 15 residues.

This chain links TRBV5-1 with TRBJ1-4; 10 nucleotides align to TRBD1. This CDR3 region has 15 residues. V shed 4 bases and J 8 bases; nucleotides not matched to a gene: 8. CDR1 and CDR2 from the germline V gene are SGHRS and YFSETQ. The CDR3 spells CASSGTGTGEEKLFF. The DNA of the CDR3 is TGCGCCAGCAGCGGTACCGGGACAGGGGAGGAAAAACTGTTTTTT.

This clone occurred once. J is TRBJ2-7 and V is TRBV6-1; 7 nucleotides match TRBD1. With 10 bases clipped from V and 1 base from J, the junction kept 4 bases outside the gene matches. Germline CDR1 and CDR2: MNHNS and SASEGT. CDR3 size: 12 residues. The CDR3 DNA sequence: TGTGCCACCTACAGGGGTTCCTACGAGCAGTACTTC. Protein: CATYRGSYEQYF.

Only a few counts were recorded for this clone. This rearrangement joins TRBV20-1 to TRBJ2-5; no firm D call. The germline V and J ends were trimmed by 7 bases and 5 bases, with 11 bases remaining between them. The CDR3 sequence is 11 residues long. In germline, CDR1 is DFQATT, CDR2 SNEGSKA (reference sequence). The CDR3 loop is CSGRGSETQYF. The CDR3 nucleotides read TGCAGTGGGAGAGGATCCGAGACCCAGTACTTC.

V gene TRBV2 combines with J gene TRBJ1-1; 7 nucleotides match TRBD1. CDR1 and CDR2 from the germline V gene are SNHLY and FYNNEI. The V and J ends lost 3 bases and 12 bases, in that order; junction bases with no gene match: 7. The CDR3 sequence is 12 residues long. CDR3 in DNA: TGTGCCAGCAGTGATTCGGGACAGTCTACTTTCTTT. This encodes CASSDSGQSTFF.

V and J are TRBV5-6 and TRBJ2-4; maybe TRBD1 (5 bases). Trimming removed 5 bases at V and 0 bases at J, with 12 bases between. This CDR3 contains 15 residues. Germline V lookup: CDR1 SGHDT, CDR2 YYEEEE. CDR3 nucleotide sequence: TGTGCCAGCAGTTCAGGGAAGCGAGCCAAAAACATTCAGTACTTC. Translated: CASSSGKRAKNIQYF. Together with reference TRBV5-6 and TRBJ2-4, the CDR3 gives the full variable domain: DAGVTQSPTHLIKTRGQQVTLRCSPKSGHDTVSWYQQALGQGPQFIFQYYEEEERQRGNFPDRFSGHQFPNYSSELNVNALLLGDSALYLCASSSGKRAKNIQYFGAGTRLSVL.

The chain carries TRBV7-9 and TRBJ2-1; D may be TRBD1 (6 bases). The CDR3 consists of 17 residues. With 1 base removed from V and 7 bases from J, the gap between germline ends came to 20 bases. Per the germline V gene, CDR1 is SEHNR and CDR2 is FQNEAQ (reference sequence). CDR3 in DNA: TGTGCCAGCAGCTTAGAGGGGGAGAACAGGGAAGGAAATGAGCAGTTCTTC. Its protein product is CASSLEGENREGNEQFF.

The chain has TRBV5-1 and TRBJ2-5; no definite D call. The germline gives CDR1 SGHRS, CDR2 YFSETQ. The CDR3 sequence is 14 residues long. V was trimmed by 0 bases and J by 5 bases, leaving 11 bases between them. Here the CDR3 reads CASSLVMAAETQYF. CDR3 nucleotides: TGCGCCAGCAGCTTGGTAATGGCTGCTGAGACCCAGTACTTC.

The rearrangement uses TRBV4-2 and TRBJ2-7, with D possibly being TRBD2 (5 bases). Germline CDR1 is LGHNA and CDR2 is YNFKEQ. There are 13 residues in the CDR3. Trimming stripped 4 bases from V and 1 base from J, with 8 bases between. The CDR3 protein is CASSRTGSYEQYF. As DNA, the CDR3 is TGTGCCAGCAGCCGAACGGGATCCTACGAGCAGTACTTC.

This clone was picked up a small number of times. CDR3 sequence (DNA): TGTGCCAGCAGTGAAGCGCCGGGTTCAGATACGCAGTATTTT. Its translation: CASSEAPGSDTQYF. This chain joins TRBV2 and TRBJ2-3; D remains ambiguous. Germline V gives CDR1 SNHLY, CDR2 FYNNEI. V was cut by 0 bases and J by 4 bases, with 8 bases left in between. The CDR3 loop spans 14 amino acids.

This clone was detected only a few times. The identical CDR3 is also encoded by other nucleotide sequences in the sample. The chain links TRBV7-2 to TRBJ2-5; D is unclear. From germline, CDR1 is SGHTA and CDR2 FQGNSA. Deletions cut 2 bases from V and 5 bases from J, with 6 bases between. The CDR3 consists of 12 residues. The CDR3 region is CASSLSRETQYF. The CDR3 bases are TGTGCCAGCAGCTTATCGAGGGAGACCCAGTACTTC.